The T cell receptor (beta chain) under discussion was sequenced for a study of CD8 T cells in ankylosing spondylitis. Study findings and constraints: Significant enrichment of disease-linked clones was reportedly seen in matched ankylosing spondylitis synovial fluid. Ankylosing spondylitis blood appeared to carry a characteristic TCR beta motif of roughly 8 highly homologous variants. Earlier studies detected some motif variants in reactive arthritis synovial fluid and blood.

Quantitative 5'-RACE with molecular barcodes generated TCR beta libraries. TCRdb re-called the 5' RACE reads through MiXCR, storing one row per CDR3 protein. Counted here are under 550,000 distinct CDR3 sequences, approximately 26% occurring once; the ten biggest clones make up about 0.92%. This clonotype has more than one count but fewer than ten. The antigen remains undetermined. The germline V and J ends were trimmed by 1 base and 0 bases, with 12 bases remaining between them. From germline, CDR1 is DFQATT and CDR2 SNEGSKA (reference sequence). CDR3 size: 15 residues. The genes are TRBV20-1 and TRBJ1-2, with D perhaps TRBD1 (5 bases). The sequence came from a male donor with ankylosing spondylitis. Sequenced material: blood, either unsorted or a sorted T cell fraction (not recorded which). CDR3 sequence reads: CSARVLTGSNYGYTF. The CDR3, as DNA: TGCAGTGCTAGAGTGCTCACAGGCTCTAACTATGGCTACACCTTC.